These 17 T cell receptor beta chains were all obtained from the same sample, sequenced in a study of molecular identifiers for immune sequencing clone quantification. One entry per CDR3 protein results from TCRdb running MiXCR on the PCR reads. The sample records about 630,000 distinct CDR3 sequences, 25% being singletons. The sequenced sample consisted of naive CD8+ T cells from blood, with Jurkat cell RNA spiked in. Sample subset: FACS-sorted CD8+CD4-CCR7+CD45RA+ naive T cells. The source of these receptors is a human donor in good health. Some libraries in this study had Jurkat cell RNA spiked in.

About this clonotype: With a much larger clone just one base away, this may be a read error. This likely comes from a read error, as the CDR3 has no conserved phenylalanine or tryptophan at its end. This chain joins TRBV6-6 and TRBJ1-5; D remains unclear. The germline CDR1 and CDR2 sequences are MNHNY and SVGAGI (reference sequence). Trimming stripped 3 bases from V and 4 bases from J, with 4 bases between. This CDR3 comprises 12 residues. CDR3 amino acids: CASSYRNQPQHL. CDR3 coding DNA: TGTGCCAGCAGTTATCGGAATCAGCCCCAGCATCTT.

This chain connects TRBV28 to TRBJ1-5; a weak D match, TRBD1 (5 bases). CDR1 and CDR2 (germline): MDHEN, SYDVKM. The CDR3 length is 16 residues. Trimming took 7 bases from V and 0 from J, leaving 16 bases between them. CDR3 residues: CASTRASDNSNQPQHF. CDR3 bases: TGTGCCAGCACTCGTGCGTCGGACAATAGCAATCAGCCCCAGCATTTT.

The chain has TRBV9 and TRBJ1-5, with D possibly TRBD1 on 5 matching bases. V gave up 0 bases and J gave up 1 base, with 11 bases separating them. CDR1 SGDLS and CDR2 YYNGEE come from the germline V gene. The CDR3 is made up of 16 amino acids. This CDR3 is CASSVGGVGSNQPQHF. The CDR3 DNA reads as TGTGCCAGCAGCGTAGGAGGGGTTGGGAGCAATCAGCCCCAGCATTTT.

This clonotype showed up many times. The gene calls are TRBV15 and TRBJ2-5; 7 nucleotides align to TRBD1. V shed 6 bases and J 4 bases; nucleotides not matched to a gene: 2. CDR1 LNHNV and CDR2 YYDKDF come from the germline V gene (reference sequence). This CDR3 region has 12 residues. The CDR3 DNA reads TGTGCCACCAGGGACAGGCGAGAGACCCAGTACTTC. It is translated as CATRDRRETQYF.

The chain uses TRBV28 and TRBJ2-1; TRBD2 matches 14 bases. The length of the CDR3 is 17 residues. Germline V gene lookup returns CDR1 MDHEN and CDR2 SYDVKM. After removal of 4 bases from V and 7 bases from J, the junction contained 9 bases not matched to a gene. CDR3 sequence (DNA): TGTGCCAGCAGTTGGACAGGGGGACTAGCGGGAGCAAATGAGCAGTTCTTC. Protein product: CASSWTGGLAGANEQFF.

Only a few counts were recorded for this clonotype. The V gene is TRBV6-6, the J gene TRBJ1-1, with TRBD1 matching over 7 bases. CDR1 is MNHNY, CDR2 SVGAGI, per germline (reference sequence). CDR3 length: 15 residues. V shed 0 bases, J shed 1 base, and the junction held 2 bases outside the gene matches. The CDR3 DNA sequence: TGTGCCAGCAGTTACTCGAGGGACAGGAACACTGAAGCTTTCTTT. It codes for CASSYSRDRNTEAFF.

This rearrangement joins TRBV4-2 to TRBJ2-2; TRBD2 agrees at 11 bases. The CDR3 totals 18 residues. V shed 4 bases and J 3 bases; nucleotides not matched to a gene: 10. In germline, CDR1 is LGHNA, CDR2 YNFKEQ. CDR3 in amino acids: CASSPPLTSGMHTGELFF. DNA for the CDR3: TGTGCCAGCAGCCCCCCCCTGACTAGCGGGATGCACACCGGGGAGCTGTTTTTT.

This clonotype has just a few counts. This chain connects TRBV6-5 to TRBJ2-7; 8 nucleotides line up with TRBD1. CDR1 and CDR2 (germline): MNHEY, SVGAGI. The CDR3 covers 14 residues. V gave up 6 bases and J gave up 3 bases; unmatched junction bases: 7. CDR3 nucleotides: TGTGCCAGCAGCCTCAACAGGGGGAGCTACGAGCAGTACTTC. This translates into CASSLNRGSYEQYF.

This sequence joins TRBV6-2 or TRBV6-3 and TRBJ2-3, with D unresolved. Germline V CDR1 and CDR2: MNHEY, SVGEGT. The CDR3 totals 15 residues. The ends were cut back, 4 bases at V and 2 bases at J, with 13 bases in the middle. The CDR3 nucleotides are TGTGCCAGCAGTTCACCTTGGACCACCACAGATACGCAGTATTTT. Translation gives CASSSPWTTTDTQYF.

This clonotype was observed once. Its ends do not fully match the called genes, so a read error is possible. The chain couples TRBV7-2 to TRBJ1-2, with unresolved D. Germline V gene lookup returns CDR1 SGHTA and CDR2 FQGNSA. There are 16 residues in the CDR3. DNA of the CDR3: TGTGCCAGCAGCCCGCATTCTGGAAGCCTTGACTATGGCTACACCTTT. Translation: CASSPHSGSLDYGYTF.

This chain joins TRBV11-2 and TRBJ2-2; D is unclear. V was clipped by 8 bases and J by 0 bases, with 10 bases between them. The CDR3 runs to 14 residues. Germline V lookup: CDR1 SGHAT, CDR2 FQNNGV. The CDR3 DNA sequence: TGTGCCAGCTCGGCCAGGTCGAACACCGGGGAGCTGTTTTTT. This encodes CASSARSNTGELFF.

The sample holds a few counts of this clonotype. The CDR3 coding sequence is TGTGCCAGCAGAACTGGACAGTACAATGAGCAGTTCTTC. Its protein is CASRTGQYNEQFF. V gene TRBV7-9 combines with J gene TRBJ2-1, with D possibly being TRBD1 (6 bases). Germline CDR1 is SEHNR and CDR2 is FQNEAQ (reference sequence). V was clipped by 6 bases and J by 4 bases, with 10 bases between them. The CDR3 covers 13 residues.

Notes on this clonotype: A read error may be the cause here, since a much bigger clone is one base away. The chain employs TRBV7-2 and TRBJ2-5; 10 bases match TRBD1. This CDR3 contains 15 residues. With 2 bases clipped from V and 11 bases from J, the junction kept 11 bases outside the gene matches. Germline lookup yields CDR1 SGHTA and CDR2 FQGNSA. CDR3 loop: CASSLLTGQGYAQYF. CDR3 bases: TGTGCCAGCAGCTTATTGACGGGACAGGGGTACGCGCAGTACTTC.

DNA of the CDR3: TGTGCCAGCAGTTACGGAGGACTAGCGGGATATTACGAGCAGTACTTC. This encodes CASSYGGLAGYYEQYF. The J gene is TRBJ2-7, the V gene TRBV28; 12 bases match TRBD2. The germline V gene encodes CDR1 MDHEN and CDR2 SYDVKM. V lost 4 bases, J lost 4 bases, and 8 bases stayed unmatched. This CDR3 region has 16 residues.

This clonotype appeared once. A read error may explain this, as a much larger clone is one base away. The final CDR3 position lacks the conserved phenylalanine or tryptophan, pointing to a likely read error. The chain is built from TRBV4-3 and TRBJ2-7, with 10 positions matching TRBD1. Trimming at V came to 0 bases and at J to 2 bases, leaving 10 bases not matched to a gene. Germline values: CDR1 LGHNA, CDR2 YSLEER. CDR3 length: 18 amino acids. The CDR3 coding sequence is TGCGCCAGCAGCCAAGAGACCATGTTGGGGACAGGGGCCTACGAGCAGTACTTA. Translation: CASSQETMLGTGAYEQYL.

About this clonotype: A read error may explain this, as a much larger clone is one base away. The V gene is TRBV29-1, the J gene TRBJ2-2; weak D call: TRBD1 (6 bases). Germline CDR1 and CDR2: SQVTM and ANQGSEA. CDR3 length equals 15 residues. Trimming pared 0 bases from V and 3 bases from J, leaving 11 bases between. CDR3 residues: CSVEDRTVDTGELFF. CDR3 bases: TGCAGCGTTGAAGATAGGACAGTCGACACCGGGGAGCTGTTTTTT.

On this clonotype itself: A single base separates this from a much larger clone, so it may be a read error. The chain combines TRBV15 with TRBJ1-5; 8 positions agree with TRBD1. CDR1 and CDR2 (germline): LNHNV, YYDKDF (reference sequence). CDR3 length: 16 residues. V lost 0 bases and J lost 7; bases outside the gene matches: 8. The CDR3: CATSRDSAGGYQPQHF. CDR3 nucleotide sequence: TGTGCCACCAGCAGAGATTCGGCAGGGGGCTACCAGCCCCAGCATTTT.